Each of the 8 T cell receptor beta chains below was sequenced from the same sample in a study of monozygotic twins with inflammatory bowel disease. For each CDR3 protein, TCRdb gives one entry from its re-call of the 5' RACE reads, without DNA. The sample has about 160,000 distinct CDR3 sequences, and its top ten clones hold approximately 3%. Sequences were obtained from blood. The receptors shown here come from a human donor with ulcerative colitis or Crohn's disease, or a healthy co-twin of an affected twin (not recorded which).

This sequence joins TRBV30 and TRBJ2-2; lacking DNA, the TRBD2 call made by TCRdb goes unchecked. This CDR3 region has 12 residues. Per the germline V gene, CDR1 is GTSNPN and CDR2 is SVGIG (reference sequence). The CDR3 is CAWDPAAGELSF.

This chain joins TRBV10-3 and TRBJ1-3; absent DNA, TCRdb's TRBD1 call cannot be checked. CDR1 is ENHRY, CDR2 SYGVKD, per germline. This CDR3 region has 15 residues. This CDR3 is CAISEAGGSGNTIYF.

This CDR3 reads CSARKTGGITEAFF. The chain is built from TRBV20-1 and TRBJ1-1; the D gene TCRdb calls, TRBD1, cannot be checked with no DNA. The CDR3 runs 14 residues. Germline V lookup: CDR1 DFQATT, CDR2 SNEGSKA (reference sequence).

The chain is built from TRBV4-2 and TRBJ2-3. Germline V lookup: CDR1 LGHNA, CDR2 YNFKEQ. The CDR3 is 11 amino acids. This CDR3 reads CASSQRNTQYF.

The J gene is TRBJ2-1, the V gene TRBV28. The CDR3 covers 14 residues. Germline values: CDR1 MDHEN, CDR2 SYDVKM. CDR3 sequence: CASSSAGPSNEQFF.

The chain's CDR3 is CASRDPGHSNYGYTF. The chain joins TRBV19 to TRBJ1-2; there is no DNA to check the TCRdb D call of TRBD1. Germline V gives CDR1 LNHDA, CDR2 SQIVND (reference sequence). The CDR3 has 15 amino acids. Filled out from reference TRBV19 and TRBJ1-2, the complete variable domain reads DGGITQSPKYLFRKEGQNVTLSCEQNLNHDAMYWYRQDPGQGLRLIYYSQIVNDFQKGDIAEGYSVSREKKESFPLTVTSAQKNPTAFYLCASRDPGHSNYGYTFGSGTRLTVV.

The chain uses TRBV28 and TRBJ2-7. CDR1 is MDHEN and CDR2 is SYDVKM in the germline V gene. This CDR3 is 13 amino acids long. CDR3 in amino acids: CASSRTYSYEQYF.

The chain uses TRBV28 and TRBJ2-5; TCRdb lists TRBD2, though no DNA is available to test this call. This CDR3 has 16 residues. Looked up from germline, CDR1 is MDHEN and CDR2 is SYDVKM. CDR3 sequence reads: CASSHTSGNLVETQYF.